Following are 19 T cell receptor beta chains from one sample sequenced in a study of Ad26.COV2.S vaccination and SARS-CoV-2 variants. Treatment denoted: approximately 18 received Ad26.COV2.S at low or high dose, single or two shots; five or six received placebo; per-sample allocation not given. Day 63 after the first vaccine or placebo injection was the time point for sampling. TCRdb's table, derived via immunoSEQ multiplex PCR, lists solely in-frame clones and lacks some. The repertoire holds hundreds of thousands of clones, with about 89% as singletons. The input for sequencing was peripheral blood, taken in a trial of Ad26.COV2.S vaccine versus placebo. The receptors were gathered from a person aged 18-65 years who received the Ad26.COV2.S COVID-19 vaccine or a placebo.

This chain links TRBV3-1 (or the pseudogene TRBV3-2) with TRBJ1-1; D remains unclear. The V end lost 6 bases, the J end lost 2 bases, and 13 bases lay between the germline ends. This CDR3 spans 14 amino acids. The germline V gene has CDR1 LGHDT and CDR2 YNNKEL (reference sequence). The CDR3 loop is CASRFSGANTEAFF. CDR3 sequence (DNA): TGTGCCAGCAGATTCTCCGGAGCCAACACTGAAGCTTTCTTT.

This clone has a single count. The rearrangement links TRBV4-1 to TRBJ2-1, with 11 bases identical to TRBD2. Germline lookup yields CDR1 MGHRA and CDR2 YSYEKL. The V segment lost 4 bases and the J segment 5 bases; nucleotides outside the gene matches: 4. The CDR3 runs 15 residues. CDR3 nucleotide sequence: TGCGCCAGCAGCCGATTGGGACTAGCGGACAATGAGCAGTTCTTC. Protein product: CASSRLGLADNEQFF.

This clone was detected a few times. The chain links TRBV2 to TRBJ1-1, with 8 bases identical to TRBD1. V gave up 3 bases and J gave up 0 bases; unmatched junction bases: 3. Germline CDR1 is SNHLY and CDR2 is FYNNEI. The length of the CDR3 is 15 residues. The CDR3 region is CASSEGQVMNTEAFF. The CDR3 DNA reads TGTGCCAGCAGTGAGGGACAGGTCATGAACACTGAAGCTTTCTTT.

This chain connects TRBV6-6 to TRBJ1-1; TRBD1 aligns across 9 bases. J was trimmed by 1 base and V by 4 bases; bases with no gene match: 7. The CDR3 loop spans 16 amino acids. CDR1 MNHNY and CDR2 SVGAGI come from the germline V gene (reference sequence). As DNA, the CDR3 is TGTGCCAGCAGTTTCTTACAGGGGGCAGGGAACACTGAAGCTTTCTTT. Translating it yields CASSFLQGAGNTEAFF.

The sample holds one count of this clone. V and J are TRBV4-3 and TRBJ1-1; tentative D call: TRBD1 (5 bases). Germline assignment: CDR1 LGHNA and CDR2 YSLEER. The CDR3 runs 14 residues. Between the trimmed V and J ends, which lost 4 bases and 3 bases, there was a span of 12 bases. The CDR3 sequence is CASSRDLGDTEAFF. Written as DNA, the CDR3 is TGCGCCAGCAGCCGGGACTTAGGAGACACTGAAGCTTTCTTT.

This chain joins TRBV29-1 and TRBJ1-1; no clear D. The germline V gene has CDR1 SQVTM and CDR2 ANQGSEA. The CDR3 spans 15 residues. The V and J ends lost 3 bases and 1 base respectively, with 15 bases between them. For the CDR3, the DNA is TGCAGCGTTGATCCCCAGCCAAATTCGAACACTGAAGCTTTCTTT. It yields the protein CSVDPQPNSNTEAFF.

V and J are TRBV3-1 (or the pseudogene TRBV3-2) and TRBJ1-6; D remains ambiguous. V was clipped by 3 bases and J by 9 bases, with 15 bases between them. Germline CDR1 and CDR2: LGHDT and YNNKEL (reference sequence). CDR3 length equals 15 residues. CDR3 DNA sequence: TGTGCCAGCAGCCATCGCGCCATCTCCTTTTCACCCCTCCACTTT. This gives the protein CASSHRAISFSPLHF.

The rearrangement joins TRBV30 to TRBJ2-1, with a tentative D call TRBD2 (6 bases). V was clipped by 5 bases and J by 4 bases, with 12 bases between them. The CDR3 has 13 residues. Germline V CDR1 and CDR2: GTSNPN, SVGIG (reference sequence). CDR3 DNA: TGTGCCTGGGCAGCACGGGAGTACAATGAGCAGTTCTTC. The encoded protein is CAWAAREYNEQFF.

The chain is built from TRBV11-1 and TRBJ1-2; the match to TRBD1 covers 10 bases. The CDR3 has 14 residues. V dropped 5 bases and J dropped 5; count of bases not matched to a gene: 5. The V gene's germline CDR1 is SGHAT and CDR2 FQDESV (reference sequence). This CDR3 is CASSQRTGGYGYTF. The CDR3, as DNA: TGTGCCAGCAGCCAAAGGACAGGGGGGTATGGCTACACCTTC.

J is TRBJ1-1 and V is TRBV3-1 (or the pseudogene TRBV3-2); 8 nucleotides agree with TRBD1. The J segment lost 0 bases and the V segment lost 4 bases, leaving 10 bases of the junction unmatched. The CDR3 length is 17 residues. Germline CDR1 LGHDT, CDR2 YNNKEL (reference sequence). CDR3 nucleotides: TGTGCCAGCAGCCGAGGGACAGGAAGTCATATGAACACTGAAGCTTTCTTT. Translation gives CASSRGTGSHMNTEAFF.

The J gene is TRBJ1-1, the V gene TRBV12-3 or TRBV12-4; perhaps TRBD1 as D (6 bases). There are 12 residues in the CDR3. Trimming shortened V by 5 bases and J by 7 bases, and 11 bases separated the two germline ends. The CDR3 DNA is TGTGCCAGCAGTATGGGACACAGTGAAGCTTTCTTT. Residues: CASSMGHSEAFF.

The rearrangement uses TRBV5-1 and TRBJ2-3, with TRBD2 identical over 8 bases. J was trimmed by 5 bases and V by 0 bases; bases with no gene match: 11. Germline assignment: CDR1 SGHRS and CDR2 YFSETQ. This CDR3 has 17 amino acids. CDR3 sequence: CASSLAIIGGAIDTQYF. The CDR3 nucleotides read TGCGCCAGCAGCTTGGCCATCATCGGGGGGGCTATAGATACGCAGTATTTT.

The chain couples TRBV10-2 to TRBJ1-6; 7 positions agree with TRBD1. The trim removed 7 bases at V and 6 bases at J, leaving 9 bases unmatched. CDR3 length: 15 residues. Germline CDR1 reads WSHSY; CDR2 reads SAAADI. The CDR3 coding sequence is TGCGCCAGCAAACAGCCCGGGACAGCTAATTCACCCCTCCACTTT. This codes for CASKQPGTANSPLHF.

The V gene is TRBV3-1 (or the pseudogene TRBV3-2), the J gene TRBJ1-4, with 8 nucleotides matching TRBD1. The J segment lost 1 base and the V segment lost 7 bases, leaving 2 bases of the junction unmatched. Germline CDR1 is LGHDT and CDR2 is YNNKEL (reference sequence). This CDR3 region has 14 residues. This CDR3 reads CASKDRETNEKLFF. The CDR3 DNA sequence: TGTGCCAGCAAGGACAGGGAAACTAATGAAAAACTGTTTTTT.

The V and J genes are TRBV5-1 and TRBJ2-7, with 10 positions matching TRBD2. The CDR3 contains 16 residues. CDR1 is SGHRS and CDR2 is YFSETQ in the germline V gene. V lost 0 bases and J lost 1; bases outside the gene matches: 4. The CDR3 DNA follows: TGCGCCAGCAGCTTGGCTAGCGGGGGACTTTCCTACGAGCAGTACTTC. Encoded protein: CASSLASGGLSYEQYF.

This clone was observed a handful of times. The genes are TRBV12-3 or TRBV12-4 and TRBJ2-5; TRBD2 might be the D (7 bases). This CDR3 is built from 13 residues. With 7 bases removed from V and 5 bases from J, the gap between germline ends came to 14 bases. CDR3 in amino acids: CASTRGGAETQYF. In DNA form, the CDR3 reads TGTGCCAGCACGAGGGGGGGCGCGGAGACCCAGTACTTC.

This chain connects TRBV30 to TRBJ2-2; TRBD1 aligns across 9 bases. The CDR3 runs 14 residues. V shed 3 bases, J shed 1 base, and the junction held 0 bases outside the gene matches. The germline V gene has CDR1 GTSNPN and CDR2 SVGIG (reference sequence). The CDR3 sequence is CAWRGQGNTGELFF. CDR3 coding DNA: TGTGCCTGGAGGGGACAGGGGAACACCGGGGAGCTGTTTTTT.

The chain couples TRBV7-6 to TRBJ2-2; 8 bases line up with TRBD1. V lost 4 bases, J lost 5 bases, and 6 bases stayed unmatched. The CDR3 covers 15 residues. Germline CDR1 SGHVS, CDR2 FNYEAQ. Written as DNA, the CDR3 is TGTGCCAGCAGCTATACAGGGGGAAGAACCGGGGAGCTGTTTTTT. Translated, it gives CASSYTGGRTGELFF. Using reference TRBV7-6 and TRBJ2-2 for the parts outside the CDR3, the full variable domain is GAGVSQSPRYKVTKRGQDVALRCDPISGHVSLYWYRQALGQGPEFLTYFNYEAQQDKSGLPNDRFSAERPEGSISTLTIQRTEQRDSAMYRCASSYTGGRTGELFFGEGSRLTVL.

This chain connects TRBV5-4 to TRBJ2-1; D is possibly TRBD2 (6 bases). V lost 4 bases and J 0 bases, leaving 14 bases between the germline ends. CDR3 size: 16 residues. Germline CDR1 and CDR2: SGHNT and YYREEE (reference sequence). DNA for the CDR3: TGTGCCAGCAGCCCGGATCTAGCGACCTCCTACAATGAGCAGTTCTTC. It translates to CASSPDLATSYNEQFF.